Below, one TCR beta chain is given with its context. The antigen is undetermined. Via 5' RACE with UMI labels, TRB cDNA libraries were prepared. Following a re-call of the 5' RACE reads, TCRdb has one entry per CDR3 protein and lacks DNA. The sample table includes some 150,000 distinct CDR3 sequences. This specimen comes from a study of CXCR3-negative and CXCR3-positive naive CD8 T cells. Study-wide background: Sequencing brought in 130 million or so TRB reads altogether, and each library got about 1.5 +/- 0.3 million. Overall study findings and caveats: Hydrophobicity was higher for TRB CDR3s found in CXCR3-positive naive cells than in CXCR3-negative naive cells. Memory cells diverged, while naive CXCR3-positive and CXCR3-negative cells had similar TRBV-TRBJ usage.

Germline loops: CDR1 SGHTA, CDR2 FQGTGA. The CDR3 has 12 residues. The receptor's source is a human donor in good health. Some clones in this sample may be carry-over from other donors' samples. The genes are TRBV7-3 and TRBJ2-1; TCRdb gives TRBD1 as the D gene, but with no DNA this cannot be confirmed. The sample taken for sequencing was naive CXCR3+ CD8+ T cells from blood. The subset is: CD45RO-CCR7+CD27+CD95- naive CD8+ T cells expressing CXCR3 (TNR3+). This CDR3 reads CAREGADNEQFF.